This T cell receptor beta chain stems from a study of T cells expressing NK-cell markers. Using the 5' RACE reads, TCRdb records one entry per CDR3 protein without DNA. This sample's table has some 280,000 distinct CDR3 sequences. CDR3 length: 17 amino acids. The germline V gene encodes CDR1 SGHAT and CDR2 FQNNGV. This receptor was taken from a man between 18 and 29 years old in good health. Material for sequencing was blood T cells: a sorted CD56 or NKG2C T cell subset, CD4+ or CD8+ T cells, or bulk PBMC T cells (not recorded which). The chain carries TRBV11-2 and TRBJ1-1; TCRdb proposes TRBD1, but this gene call is untestable without DNA. The CDR3 reads CASSLVSKGHPNTEAFF.